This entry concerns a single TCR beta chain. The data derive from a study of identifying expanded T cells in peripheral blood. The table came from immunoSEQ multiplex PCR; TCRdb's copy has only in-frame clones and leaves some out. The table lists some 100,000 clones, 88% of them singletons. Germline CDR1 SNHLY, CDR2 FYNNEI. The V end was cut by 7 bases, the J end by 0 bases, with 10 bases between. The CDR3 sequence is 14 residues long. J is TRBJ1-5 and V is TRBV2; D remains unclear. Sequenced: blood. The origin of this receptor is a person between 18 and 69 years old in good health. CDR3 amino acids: CASNSPPSNQPQHF. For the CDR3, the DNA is TGTGCCAGCAATTCACCGCCTAGCAATCAGCCCCAGCATTTT. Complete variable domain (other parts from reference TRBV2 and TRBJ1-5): EPEVTQTPSHQVTQMGQEVILRCVPISNHLYFYWYRQILGQKVEFLVSFYNNEISEKSEIFDDQFSVERPDGSNFTLKIRSTKLEDSAMYFCASNSPPSNQPQHFGDGTRLSIL.